The rows below give T cell receptor beta chains drawn from one sample of a study of blood T cell repertoires in COVID-19. Only in-frame clones appear in the TCRdb table, and some are missing; sequencing was by immunoSEQ multiplex PCR. The table has some 180,000 clones, roughly 77% seen once. Sample: peripheral blood. Receptors were obtained from a woman between 35 and 50 years old with COVID-19, enrolled during active disease. Both conserved end residues are part of each CDR3. The D gene is left open where the match is weak. Some rows mark clone size as missing; the rest say once, few, many or name a class of expanded clone.

NA | TRBJ1-3 | NA | TRBV4-1 | TGCGCCAGCAGCCAAGATGTAAGCTTCTCTGGAAACACCATATATTTT | CASSQDVSFSGNTIYF
NA | TRBJ1-3 | NA | TRBV14 | TGTGCCAGCAGCCAGGAGTTAAATGGAAACACCATATATTTT | CASSQELNGNTIYF
NA | TRBJ1-2 | NA | TRBV27 | TGTGCCAGCAGAGGAGATCTCTATGGCTACACCTTC | CASRGDLYGYTF
NA | TRBJ1-1 | NA | TRBV19 | TGTGCCAGTACGACCTTACAGGCGACCATGAACACTGAAGCTTTCTTT | CASTTLQATMNTEAFF
TRBD1 | TRBJ1-5 | NA | TRBV5-8 | TGTGCCAGCAGCTTGGAGGGGCTGAGCAGGGGGTACAATCAGCCCCAGCATTTT | CASSLEGLSRGYNQPQHF
TRBD2 | TRBJ2-5 | NA | TRBV5-1 | TGCGCCAGCACTTGGGGGACTAGTGAGAGAGAGACCCAGTACTTC | CASTWGTSERETQYF
TRBD1 | TRBJ2-7 | NA | TRBV29-1 | TGCAGCGTACGCCGGGACAGGGGATTCCTAAGGGGTCGGGGGTACGAGCAGTACTTC | CSVRRDRGFLRGRGYEQYF
TRBD1 | TRBJ2-7 | few | TRBV7-8 | TGTGCCAGCAGCGGAAGACAGGGGAACGAGCAGTACTTC | CASSGRQGNEQYF
NA | TRBJ1-2 | NA | TRBV5-1 | TGCGCCAGCAGCTTGGGGATGGGGGGAAGAGACTATGGCTACACCTTC | CASSLGMGGRDYGYTF
TRBD1 | TRBJ2-7 | few | TRBV5-1 | TGCGCCAGCAGCCGAACCGGGACAGGGGGTTCAGACGAGCAGTACTTC | CASSRTGTGGSDEQYF
NA | TRBJ2-3 | NA | TRBV6-5 | TGTGTGAGCCGGGGGGCGCAGCATCAAGATACGCAGTATTTT | CVSRGAQHQDTQYF
NA | TRBJ1-1 | NA | TRBV30 | TGTGCCTGGGCGCAAACAGGATTCACTGAAGCTTTCTTT | CAWAQTGFTEAFF
NA | TRBJ1-2 | NA | TRBV4-1 | TGCGCCAGCAGCCAAGGAATAGGGGCTAACTATGGCTACACCTTC | CASSQGIGANYGYTF
NA | TRBJ2-7 | few | TRBV18 | TGTGCCAGCTCACCACCGGACAGGCGGAGGGGGCAGTACTTC | CASSPPDRRRGQYF
TRBD1 | TRBJ1-1 | NA | TRBV7-3 | TGTGCCAGCAGCCGGGACAGCATGAACACTGAAGCTTTCTTT | CASSRDSMNTEAFF
NA | TRBJ2-3 | few | TRBV6-6 | TGTGCCAGCAGTCGAAAGTCTAGCCCTTTGCTAGCCGATACGCAGTATTTT | CASSRKSSPLLADTQYF
TRBD1 | TRBJ1-2 | NA | TRBV27 | TGTGCCAGCACCACCGGGGGGGGACAGATCTATGGCTACACCTTC | CASTTGGGQIYGYTF
TRBD2 | TRBJ2-3 | NA | TRBV7-3 | TGTGCCAGCAGCTTAGTTGGGGGGGTTATGCAAGATACGCAGTATTTT | CASSLVGGVMQDTQYF
NA | TRBJ2-5 | NA | TRBV6-5 | TGTGCCAGCACCCCGGAGAGGGAGACCCAGTACTTC | CASTPERETQYF
NA | TRBJ2-7 | NA | TRBV6-2/TRBV6-3 | TGTGCCAGCAGTTACGGTCCGGCTAGCCCCTCCTACGAGCAGTACTTC | CASSYGPASPSYEQYF
NA | TRBJ1-1 | NA | TRBV3-1/TRBV3-2 | TGTGCCAGCAGCGAAGGGGGACCAGGGGAACTCACTGAAGCTTTCTTT | CASSEGGPGELTEAFF
TRBD2 | TRBJ2-2 | few | TRBV24-1 | TGTGCCACCAGTGATCACTCGGGGGGAACCGGGGAGCTGTTTTTT | CATSDHSGGTGELFF
NA | TRBJ2-5 | NA | TRBV7-2 | TGTGCCAGCAGCCGTACCAGGGGCCAAGAGACCCAGTACTTC | CASSRTRGQETQYF
NA | TRBJ1-1 | NA | TRBV11-1 | TGTGCCAGCAGCTGGTCTTGGGGGGGCAGGACTGAAGCTTTCTTT | CASSWSWGGRTEAFF
TRBD1 | TRBJ1-2 | NA | TRBV5-5 | TGTGCCAGCAGCTTGTGGGGTGACAGGGGAGCTAACTATGGCTACACCTTC | CASSLWGDRGANYGYTF
NA | TRBJ2-7 | few | TRBV5-4 | TGTGCCAGCAGCTTGCGAAGGCACAGCTACGAGCAGTACTTC | CASSLRRHSYEQYF
TRBD1 | TRBJ2-3 | NA | TRBV5-1 | TGCGCCAGCAGCACCGGGACAGGACACACAGATACGCAGTATTTT | CASSTGTGHTDTQYF
NA | TRBJ1-5 | NA | TRBV6-1 | TGTGCCAGCAGTGAAATCCAGGCTCCTTATAGCAATCAGCCCCAGCATTTT | CASSEIQAPYSNQPQHF
NA | TRBJ2-3 | NA | TRBV2 | TGTGCCAGCAAGGTGGGCCCCGTACCCCCAGATACGCAGTATTTT | CASKVGPVPPDTQYF
NA | TRBJ2-7 | NA | TRBV21-1 | TGTGCCAGCAGCAAAGAATTGAGGGGGCTGGTCGAAACCTACGAGCAGTACTTC | CASSKELRGLVETYEQYF
TRBD2 | TRBJ2-1 | NA | TRBV3-1/TRBV3-2 | TGTGCCAGCAGCCCGGAGGCGTCTAGCGGGAGGGGGCTGTTCTTC | CASSPEASSGRGLFF
NA | TRBJ1-2 | NA | TRBV6-5 | TGTGCCAGCAGTCTATCATGGTACTATGGCTACACCTTC | CASSLSWYYGYTF
TRBD2 | TRBJ2-3 | NA | TRBV5-1 | TGCGCCAGCAGCGACGCTAGCGGGGGGAACACAGATACGCAGTATTTT | CASSDASGGNTDTQYF
NA | TRBJ2-7 | NA | TRBV7-9 | TGTGCCAGCAGCACAACCACAGGGATCAGCTCCTACGAGCAGTACTTC | CASSTTTGISSYEQYF
TRBD1 | TRBJ1-2 | NA | TRBV24-1 | TGTGCCACCAGTGACCCTAACAGGGGGCTAGATGGCTACACCTTC | CATSDPNRGLDGYTF
NA | TRBJ2-1 | NA | TRBV27 | TGTGCCAGCAGTCCCCCCAACCCCCTAGGCAATGAGCAGTTCTTC | CASSPPNPLGNEQFF
NA | TRBJ1-1 | NA | TRBV3-1/TRBV3-2 | TGTGCCAGCAGTCTCGGGCAGGGTAGGATTTTT | CASSLGQGRIF
NA | TRBJ2-3 | once | TRBV10-1 | TGCGCCAGCAGTCAGGGGACAGATACGCAGTATTTT | CASSQGTDTQYF
NA | TRBJ2-6 | NA | TRBV7-6 | TGTGCCAGCAGCCGAGTACCACAGGGATCGGGGGCCAACGTCCTGACTTTC | CASSRVPQGSGANVLTF
TRBD1 | TRBJ2-7 | NA | TRBV2 | TGTGCCAGCAGTCCCAAGAGGGGGCCAGGCTACGAGCAGTACTTC | CASSPKRGPGYEQYF
TRBD2 | TRBJ2-6 | few | TRBV3-1/TRBV3-2 | TGTGCCAGCAGCCCCTTCGGGGGAGGGTCTGGGGCCAACGTCCTGACTTTC | CASSPFGGGSGANVLTF
TRBD2 | TRBJ2-7 | NA | TRBV5-4 | TGTGCCAGCTCGGGAACTAGCGGCTCCTACGAGCAGTACTTC | CASSGTSGSYEQYF
TRBD2 | TRBJ2-7 | NA | TRBV18 | TGTGCCAGCTCACCGCCACTAGCGGGAGTGAACGAGCAGTACTTC | CASSPPLAGVNEQYF
NA | TRBJ2-1 | few | TRBV30 | TGTGCCTGGAGTAACGGACACGACAATGAGCAGTTCTTC | CAWSNGHDNEQFF
NA | TRBJ1-3 | NA | TRBV2 | TGTGCCAGCAGGGCGACTAGCTCTGGAAACACCATATATTTT | CASRATSSGNTIYF
TRBD1 | TRBJ2-7 | NA | TRBV11-2 | TGTGCCAGCAGCCCCGGGACAGGGCCCTACGAGCAGTACTTC | CASSPGTGPYEQYF
NA | TRBJ1-6 | few | TRBV5-1 | TGCGCCAGCAGCTTGAGGACAGACATGGCCTCACCCCTCCACTTT | CASSLRTDMASPLHF
TRBD1 | TRBJ1-4 | NA | TRBV4-3 | TGCGCCAGCAGAAAGGACAGGCTCACTAATGAAAAACTGTTTTTT | CASRKDRLTNEKLFF